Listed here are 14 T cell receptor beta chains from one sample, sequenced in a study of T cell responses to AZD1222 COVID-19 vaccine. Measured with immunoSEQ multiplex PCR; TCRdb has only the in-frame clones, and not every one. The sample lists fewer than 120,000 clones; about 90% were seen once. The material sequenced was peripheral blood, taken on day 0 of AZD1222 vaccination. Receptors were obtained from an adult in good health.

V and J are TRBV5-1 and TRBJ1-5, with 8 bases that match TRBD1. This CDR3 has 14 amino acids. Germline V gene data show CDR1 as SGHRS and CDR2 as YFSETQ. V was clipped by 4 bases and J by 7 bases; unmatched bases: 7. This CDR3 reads CASSPQGAEQPQHF. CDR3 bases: TGCGCCAGCAGCCCTCAGGGGGCCGAACAGCCCCAGCATTTT.

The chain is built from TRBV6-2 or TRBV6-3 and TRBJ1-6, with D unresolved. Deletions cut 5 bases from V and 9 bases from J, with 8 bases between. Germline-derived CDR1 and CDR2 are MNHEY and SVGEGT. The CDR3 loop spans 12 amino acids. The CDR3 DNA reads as TGTGCCAGCAGTGAGAATGCTTCACCCCTCCACTTT. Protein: CASSENASPLHF.

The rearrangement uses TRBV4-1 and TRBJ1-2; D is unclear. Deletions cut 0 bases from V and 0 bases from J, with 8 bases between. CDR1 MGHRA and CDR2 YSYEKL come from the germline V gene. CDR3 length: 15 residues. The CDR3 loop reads CASSQDWTANYGYTF. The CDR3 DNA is TGCGCCAGCAGCCAAGATTGGACGGCTAACTATGGCTACACCTTC.

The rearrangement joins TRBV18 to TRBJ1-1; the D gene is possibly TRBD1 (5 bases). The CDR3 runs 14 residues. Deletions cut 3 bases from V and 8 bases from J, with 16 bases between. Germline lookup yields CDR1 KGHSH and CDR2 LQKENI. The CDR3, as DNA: TGTGCCAGCTCACCTGGCGTCGGGGGGTTGGAAGCTTTCTTT. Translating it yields CASSPGVGGLEAFF.

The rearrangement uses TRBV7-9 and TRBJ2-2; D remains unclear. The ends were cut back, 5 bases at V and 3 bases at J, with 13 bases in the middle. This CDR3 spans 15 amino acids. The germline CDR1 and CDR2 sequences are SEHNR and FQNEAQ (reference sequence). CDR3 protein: CASSHSPRHTGELFF. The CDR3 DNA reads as TGTGCCAGCAGCCACTCCCCCAGGCACACCGGGGAGCTGTTTTTT.

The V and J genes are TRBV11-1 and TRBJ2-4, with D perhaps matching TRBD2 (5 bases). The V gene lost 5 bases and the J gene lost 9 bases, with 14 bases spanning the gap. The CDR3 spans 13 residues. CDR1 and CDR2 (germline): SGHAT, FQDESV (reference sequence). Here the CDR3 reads CASSPEYGGIQYF. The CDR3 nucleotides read TGTGCCAGCAGCCCAGAGTATGGAGGCATTCAGTACTTC.

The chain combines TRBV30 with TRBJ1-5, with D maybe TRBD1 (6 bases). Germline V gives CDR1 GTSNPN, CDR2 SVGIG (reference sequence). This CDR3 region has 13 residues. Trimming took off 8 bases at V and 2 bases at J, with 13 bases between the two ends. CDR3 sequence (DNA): TGTGCCCTAAAGGACAGCGGCAATCAGCCCCAGCATTTT. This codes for CALKDSGNQPQHF.

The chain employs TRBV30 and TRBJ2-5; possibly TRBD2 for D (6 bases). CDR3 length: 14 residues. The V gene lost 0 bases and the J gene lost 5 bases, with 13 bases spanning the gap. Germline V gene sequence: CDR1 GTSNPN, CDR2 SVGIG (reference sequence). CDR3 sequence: CAWSVPPGRETQYF. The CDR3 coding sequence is TGTGCCTGGAGTGTACCCCCGGGGAGGGAGACCCAGTACTTC.

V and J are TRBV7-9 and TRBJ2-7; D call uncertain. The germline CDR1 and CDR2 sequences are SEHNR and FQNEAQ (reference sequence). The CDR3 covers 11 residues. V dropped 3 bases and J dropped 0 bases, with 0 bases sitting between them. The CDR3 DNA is TGTGCCAGCAGCTTCTCCTACGAGCAGTACTTC. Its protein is CASSFSYEQYF.

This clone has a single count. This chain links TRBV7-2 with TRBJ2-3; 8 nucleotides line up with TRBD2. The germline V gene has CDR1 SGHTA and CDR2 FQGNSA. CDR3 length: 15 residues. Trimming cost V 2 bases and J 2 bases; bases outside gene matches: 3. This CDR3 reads CASSLWTSSTDTQYF. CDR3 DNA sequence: TGTGCCAGCAGCTTATGGACTAGCTCCACAGATACGCAGTATTTT.

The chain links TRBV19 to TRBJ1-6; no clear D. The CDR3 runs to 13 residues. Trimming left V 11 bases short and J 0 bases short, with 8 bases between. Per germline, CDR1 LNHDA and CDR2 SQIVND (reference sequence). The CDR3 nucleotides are TGTGCCTCACATGCCTCCTATAATTCACCCCTCCACTTT. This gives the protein CASHASYNSPLHF.

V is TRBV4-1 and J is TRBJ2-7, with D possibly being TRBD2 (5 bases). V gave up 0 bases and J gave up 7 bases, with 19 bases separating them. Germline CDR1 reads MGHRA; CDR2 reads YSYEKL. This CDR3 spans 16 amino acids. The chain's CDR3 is CASSQDFPERASEQYF. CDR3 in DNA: TGCGCCAGCAGCCAAGATTTCCCGGAGAGGGCTTCTGAGCAGTACTTC.

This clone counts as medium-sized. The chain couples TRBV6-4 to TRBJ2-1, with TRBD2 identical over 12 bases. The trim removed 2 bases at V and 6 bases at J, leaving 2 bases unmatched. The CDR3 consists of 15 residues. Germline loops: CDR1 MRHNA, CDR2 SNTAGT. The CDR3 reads CASSDLAGGPNEQFF. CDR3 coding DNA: TGTGCCAGCAGTGACCTAGCGGGGGGGCCCAATGAGCAGTTCTTC.

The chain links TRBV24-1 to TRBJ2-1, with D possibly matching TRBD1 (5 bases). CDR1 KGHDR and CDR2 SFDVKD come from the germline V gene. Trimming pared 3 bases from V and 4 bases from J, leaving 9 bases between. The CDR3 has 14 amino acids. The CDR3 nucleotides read TGTGCCACCAGTGATAGTCCAGGGTACAATGAGCAGTTCTTC. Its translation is CATSDSPGYNEQFF.